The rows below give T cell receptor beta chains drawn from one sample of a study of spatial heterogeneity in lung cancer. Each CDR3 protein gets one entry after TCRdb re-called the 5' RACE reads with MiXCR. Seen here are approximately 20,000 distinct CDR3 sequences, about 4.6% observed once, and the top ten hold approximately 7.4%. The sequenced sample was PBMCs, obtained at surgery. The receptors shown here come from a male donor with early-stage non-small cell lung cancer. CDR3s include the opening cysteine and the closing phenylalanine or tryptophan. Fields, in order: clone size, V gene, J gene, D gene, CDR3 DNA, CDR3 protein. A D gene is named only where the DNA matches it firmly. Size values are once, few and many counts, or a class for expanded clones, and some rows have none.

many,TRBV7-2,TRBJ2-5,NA,TGTGCCAGCAGCTTAGGGGCAGCCAAGGAGACCCAGTACTTC,CASSLGAAKETQYF
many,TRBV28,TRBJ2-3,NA,TGTGCCAGCAGTTTTCCCCTTGCGGGGATCTCAGATACGCAGTATTTT,CASSFPLAGISDTQYF
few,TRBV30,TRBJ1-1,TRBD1,TGTGCCTGGAGTCAACAGGGGATCGAAGCTTTCTTT,CAWSQQGIEAFF
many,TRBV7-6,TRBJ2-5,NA,TGTGCCAGCAGCGTAACTGGGGGCTCGGAGACCCAGTACTTC,CASSVTGGSETQYF
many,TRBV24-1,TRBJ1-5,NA,TGTGCCACCAGTGATGGCGGCGGGCTAGGTAGCAATCAGCCCCAGCATTTT,CATSDGGGLGSNQPQHF
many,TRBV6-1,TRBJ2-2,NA,TGTGCCAGCAGTTTGGACAGTCTCGGGGAGCTGTTTTTT,CASSLDSLGELFF
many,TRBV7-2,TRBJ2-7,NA,TGTGCCAGCAGTCCAACCGGGCTCAGCTCCTACGAGCAGTACTTC,CASSPTGLSSYEQYF
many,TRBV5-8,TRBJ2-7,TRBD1,TGTGCCAGCAGCTTTCTGACAGGGGTGAGCTCCTACGAGCAGTACTTC,CASSFLTGVSSYEQYF
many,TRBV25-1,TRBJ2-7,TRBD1,TGTGCCAGCAGTGTACCCGGGACAGGGGGCTACGAGCAGTACTTC,CASSVPGTGGYEQYF
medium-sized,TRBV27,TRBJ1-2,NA,TGTGCCAGCAGTTTCAAAGGAGGTGGCTACACCTTC,CASSFKGGGYTF
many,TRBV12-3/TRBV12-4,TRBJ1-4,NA,TGTGCCAGCAGTTTAGAAATATCTGTCTGGGAAAAACTGTTTTTT,CASSLEISVWEKLFF
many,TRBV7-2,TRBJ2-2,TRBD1,TGTGCCAGCAGCTGGGACAGTCCCGGGAACGGGGAGCTGTTTTTT,CASSWDSPGNGELFF
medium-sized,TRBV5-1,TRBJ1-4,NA,TGCGCCAGCCAAAGAACAGGGACCTTTAATGAAAAACTGTTTTTT,CASQRTGTFNEKLFF
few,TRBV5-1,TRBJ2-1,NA,TGCGCCAGCAGCTGGCCCAGGGGTACGTACAATGAGCAGTTCTTC,CASSWPRGTYNEQFF
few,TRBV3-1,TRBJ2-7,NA,TGTGCCAGCAGCCTCGGCAGAGTAGGTTACGAGCAGTACTTC,CASSLGRVGYEQYF
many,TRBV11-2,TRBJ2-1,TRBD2,TGTGCCAGCAGCTTAGATCTTGCGGGAGGGCAAAGGAAGCAGTTCTTC,CASSLDLAGGQRKQFF
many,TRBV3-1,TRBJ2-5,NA,TGTGCCAGCAGCCCCTGGAACGGGGTGGAGACCCAGTACTTC,CASSPWNGVETQYF
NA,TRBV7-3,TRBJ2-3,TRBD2,TGTGCCAGCAGCTTGCTAGCGGGAGGTGGGACAGATACGCAGTATTTT,CASSLLAGGGTDTQYF
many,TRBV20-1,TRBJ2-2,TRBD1,TGCAGTGCTCCGACAGGGGGGGCCACCGGGGAGCTGTTTTTT,CSAPTGGATGELFF
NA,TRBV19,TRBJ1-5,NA,TGTGCCAGTAGTATAGTGGCAGGGGATCAGCCCCAGCATTTT,CASSIVAGDQPQHF
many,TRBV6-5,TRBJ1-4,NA,TGTGCCAGCAGTTACTCGGGTAATGAAAAACTGTTTTTT,CASSYSGNEKLFF
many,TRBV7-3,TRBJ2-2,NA,TGTGCCAGCAGCTTAATCCCCAGGGCGAACACCGGGGAGCTGTTTTTT,CASSLIPRANTGELFF
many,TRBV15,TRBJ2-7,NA,TGTGCCACCAGCAGCGAATACACGATAAGATCCTACGAGCAGTACTTC,CATSSEYTIRSYEQYF
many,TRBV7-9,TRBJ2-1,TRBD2,TGTGCCAGCAGCTTAACTAGCGGGAGGGCCATCTACAATGAGCAGTTCTTC,CASSLTSGRAIYNEQFF
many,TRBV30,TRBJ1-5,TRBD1,TGTGCCTGGGGACCGGGACAGGGTTTGCCCCAGCATTTT,CAWGPGQGLPQHF
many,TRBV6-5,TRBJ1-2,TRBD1,TGTGCCAGCAGTTCCCGGCGGACAGGGCGCTATGGCTACACCTTC,CASSSRRTGRYGYTF
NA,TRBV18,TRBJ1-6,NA,TGTGCCAGCTCACCATCCGCCAATAATTCACCCCTCCACTTT,CASSPSANNSPLHF
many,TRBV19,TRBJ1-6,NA,TGTGCCAGTAGCACGCAGGGTACAAATTCACCCCTCCACTTT,CASSTQGTNSPLHF
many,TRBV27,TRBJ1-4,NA,TGTGCCAGCACCGGGGGGTTGGGTGAAAAACTGTTTTTT,CASTGGLGEKLFF
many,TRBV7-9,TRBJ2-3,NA,TGTGCCAGCAGCCCCAACCGGGACTCCGATACGCAGTATTTT,CASSPNRDSDTQYF
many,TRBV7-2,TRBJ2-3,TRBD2,TGTGCCAGCAGCTTAACTAGCGGGAGTCTGGATACGCAGTATTTT,CASSLTSGSLDTQYF
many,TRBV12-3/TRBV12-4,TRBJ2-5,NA,TGTGCCAGCAGCCTAAACGGGGGCCAGGAGACCCAGTACTTC,CASSLNGGQETQYF
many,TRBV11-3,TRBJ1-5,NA,TGTGCCAGCCGCCAAAGAAGGGGCATAGGGTCAGGATATGGCAATCAGCCCCAGCATTTT,CASRQRRGIGSGYGNQPQHF
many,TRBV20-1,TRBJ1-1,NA,TGCAGTGCTAGAGAAACCTCTTATCTGAACACTGAAGCTTTCTTT,CSARETSYLNTEAFF
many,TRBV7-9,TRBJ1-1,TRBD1,TGTGCCAGCAGCGGCACAGGGGCGATTCAGAACACTGAAGCTTTCTTT,CASSGTGAIQNTEAFF
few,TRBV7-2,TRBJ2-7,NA,TGTGCCAGCAGCCAGATACAGGGTGCCGAGCAGTACTTC,CASSQIQGAEQYF
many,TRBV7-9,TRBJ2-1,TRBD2,TGTGCCAGCAGGTCGTGGCGGGAGGGTGTCGAGCAGTTCTTC,CASRSWREGVEQFF
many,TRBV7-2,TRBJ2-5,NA,TGTGCCAGCAGCCCCTACCTCCAAGAGACCCAGTACTTC,CASSPYLQETQYF
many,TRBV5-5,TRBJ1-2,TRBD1,TGTGCCAGCAGCTTGGGGACAGGGGAACCCTATGGCTACACCTTC,CASSLGTGEPYGYTF
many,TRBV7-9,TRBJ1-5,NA,TGTGCCAGCAGCTTCCCGGGGCCTCCTAGCAATCAGCCCCAGCATTTT,CASSFPGPPSNQPQHF
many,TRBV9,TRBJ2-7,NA,TGTGCCAGCAGCCGTTTAAATGGAGAGCAGTACTTC,CASSRLNGEQYF
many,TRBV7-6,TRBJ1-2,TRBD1,TGTGCCAGCAGCGAGGTTGGGACAGGGTATGGCTACACCTTC,CASSEVGTGYGYTF
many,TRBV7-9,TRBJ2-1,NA,TGTGCCAGCAGCTCAAGTGAGCTTTCAAAGACTTACAATGAGCAGTTCTTC,CASSSSELSKTYNEQFF
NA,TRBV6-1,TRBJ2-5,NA,TGTGCCAGCAGGAGAGGTCTAACATTCCTTGGACAAGAGACCCAGTACTTC,CASRRGLTFLGQETQYF
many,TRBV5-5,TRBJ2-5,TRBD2,TGTGCCAGCAGCACTGGACTAGCGACAGAGACCCAGTACTTC,CASSTGLATETQYF